This TCR beta chain was recorded in a study of graft-versus-host responses after intestinal transplantation (dated by TCRdb to the early 2020s). Regarding the study in general: The transplants that recipients got were multivisceral, liver-intestinal, or isolated intestinal. To identify alloreactive clones, pre-transplant mixed lymphocyte reaction products were sequenced and compared with unstimulated pre-transplant donor and recipient T cells. The cohort enrolled about two dozen intestinal transplant recipients, one of whom was a retransplant, and a few patients without pretransplant specimens were excluded. All recipients received anti-thymocyte globulin induction followed by maintenance tacrolimus and steroids for roughly 3 years. Rather than going through the commercial service, samples from three later patients were sequenced in-house on an Illumina MiSeq and processed with MiXCR. Graft-versus-host and host-versus-graft alloreactive T cell clones were tracked in the graft, circulation and bone marrow after intestinal transplantation using bulk TCR-beta CDR3 sequencing. Donor T cell macrochimerism was defined as a peak of at least 4% donor T cells among recipient peripheral blood mononuclear cells.

Remarks on this clone: Its antigen is still unknown. The record has no base qualities; no much larger clone is one base away.

V is cut by 11 bases and J by 2 bases, and the space between the germline ends is 15 bases. From cysteine to phenylalanine, the CDR3 is 13 amino acids long. Just the 39-base CDR3 DNA is kept, in frame starting at base 1. From a lookup of the germline V gene (reference sequence), CDR1 and CDR2 are SEHNR and FQNEAQ. The time point label corresponds to: cells obtained before transplantation from donor or recipient. CD3+CD4+ and CD3+CD8+ populations were FACS-sorted from unstimulated pre-transplant donor and recipient cells taken from spleen or lymph nodes. Libraries were constructed by the immunoSEQ multiplex PCR assay. In most patients, genomic DNA was isolated using the Qiagen DNeasy Blood and Tissue Kit and sent frozen to Adaptive Biotechnologies for TCR sequencing. For most patients, genomic DNA was subjected to high-throughput TCR-beta CDR3 sequencing by Adaptive Biotechnologies. The authors' pipeline ran thus. TCR sequencing data for more than 15 patients were retrieved from Adaptive's ImmunoSEQ software; a few other patients were processed with MiXCR and VDJtools. CD4 versus CD8 sorting errors were corrected by removing sequences found in both subsets at a frequency ratio below 5:1. CDR3 nucleotide sequences shared between donor and recipient were removed because the origin of such sequences could not be assigned. Alloreactive clones required at least 2-fold expansion over unstimulated cells and minimum CFSE-low frequency of 0.002% (template counts) or 0.001% (read counts). A clone was considered mappable if detected in the sequenced pre-transplant spleen, lymph node, or MLR CFSE-low populations of the donor or recipient. Cumulative frequency of alloreactive clones was calculated as a percentage of all sequences weighted by copy number. TCRdb limited this immuneACCESS table to in-frame rearrangements with V and J called. A share of clones is missing; checked studies link under half to unresolved V genes, and the rest is unexplained. V and J calls and clone size are as listed in that table; D and trimming were resolved from the DNA. Here the sample has 85,000 to 90,000 clones; approximately 92% occur a single time. Clones ranked in the top ten supply over 0.3% of the sample.

Study-level results and caveats: Peak levels of circulating GvH clones were associated with declines in HvG clones early after transplant. In patients with donor T cell macrochimerism, the allografts had high GvH to HvG T cell clonal ratios. Conclusions were limited by the relatively low number and heterogeneity of intestinal transplant patients. GvH clones were found in recipient bone marrow, and some of the GvH clones appeared earlier in ileal mucosa or blood, which is consistent with an intestinal mucosal origin.

This chain is built from TRBV7-9 and TRBJ1-1, with a weak D call of TRBD1 (6 bases match). The clonotype comes from a human donor who received an intestinal transplant. Specimen: unstimulated CD4+ T cells sorted from spleen or lymph node cells, collected before intestinal transplant. The bases read TGTGCCTCCGCTATGGACAGAAACACTGAAGCTTTCTTT. Its protein is CASAMDRNTEAFF.